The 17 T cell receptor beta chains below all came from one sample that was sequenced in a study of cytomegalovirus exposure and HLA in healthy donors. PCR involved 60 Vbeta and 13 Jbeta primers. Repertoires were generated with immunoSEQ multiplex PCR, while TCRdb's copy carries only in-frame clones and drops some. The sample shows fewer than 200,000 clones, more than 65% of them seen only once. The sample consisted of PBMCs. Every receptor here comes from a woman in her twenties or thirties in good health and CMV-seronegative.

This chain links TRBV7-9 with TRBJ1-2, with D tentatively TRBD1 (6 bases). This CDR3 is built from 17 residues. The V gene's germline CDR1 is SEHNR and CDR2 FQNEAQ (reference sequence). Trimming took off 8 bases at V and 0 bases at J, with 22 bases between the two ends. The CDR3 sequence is CASQLLAYRETNYGYTF. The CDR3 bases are TGTGCCAGCCAACTACTGGCTTACAGGGAAACTAACTATGGCTACACCTTC.

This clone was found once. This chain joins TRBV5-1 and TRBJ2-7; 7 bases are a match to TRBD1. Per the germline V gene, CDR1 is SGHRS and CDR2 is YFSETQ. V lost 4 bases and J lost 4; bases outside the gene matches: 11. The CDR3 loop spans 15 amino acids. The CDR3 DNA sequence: TGCGCCAGCAGCCAAGAGACAGGGATAAGTTACGAGCAGTACTTC. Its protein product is CASSQETGISYEQYF.

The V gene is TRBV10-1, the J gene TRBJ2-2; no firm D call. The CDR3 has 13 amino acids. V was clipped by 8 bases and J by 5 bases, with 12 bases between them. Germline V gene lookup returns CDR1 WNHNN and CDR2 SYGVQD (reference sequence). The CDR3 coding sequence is TGCGCCAGCGAAGCCCCCTTTACCGGGGAGCTGTTTTTT. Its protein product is CASEAPFTGELFF.

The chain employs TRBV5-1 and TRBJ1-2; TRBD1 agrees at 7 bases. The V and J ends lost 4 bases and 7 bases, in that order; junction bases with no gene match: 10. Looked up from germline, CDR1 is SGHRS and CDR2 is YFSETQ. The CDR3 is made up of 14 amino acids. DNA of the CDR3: TGCGCCAGCAGCACGGAGACAGGGACCTGTGGCTACACCTTC. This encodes CASSTETGTCGYTF. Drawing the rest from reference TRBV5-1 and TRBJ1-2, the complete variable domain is KAGVTQTPRYLIKTRGQQVTLSCSPISGHRSVSWYQQTPGQGLQFLFEYFSETQRNKGNFPGRFSGRQFSNSRSEMNVSTLELGDSALYLCASSTETGTCGYTFGSGTRLTVV.

CDR3 sequence (DNA): TGCGCCAGCAGCCAAGGGCCCCTACAGGGGGGCGAGCAGTACTTC. Encoded protein: CASSQGPLQGGEQYF. V gene TRBV4-1 combines with J gene TRBJ2-7, with 8 bases fitting TRBD1. Germline lookup yields CDR1 MGHRA and CDR2 YSYEKL. CDR3 length: 15 residues. The ends lost 1 base at V and 6 bases at J; junction bases unmatched: 8.

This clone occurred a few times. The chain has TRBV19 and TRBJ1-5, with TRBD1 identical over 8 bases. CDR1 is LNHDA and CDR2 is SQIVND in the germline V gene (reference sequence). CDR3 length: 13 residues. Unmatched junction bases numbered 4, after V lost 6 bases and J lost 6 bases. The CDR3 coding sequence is TGTGCCAGTAGACCGGACAGGGTTCAGCCCCAGCATTTT. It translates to CASRPDRVQPQHF.

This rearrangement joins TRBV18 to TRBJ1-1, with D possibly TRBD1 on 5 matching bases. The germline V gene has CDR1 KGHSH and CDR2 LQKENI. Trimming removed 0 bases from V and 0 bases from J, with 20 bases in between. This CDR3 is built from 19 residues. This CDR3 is CASSPPRAVGVGVNTEAFF. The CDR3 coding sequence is TGTGCCAGCTCACCACCGCGCGCGGTAGGGGTTGGGGTGAACACTGAAGCTTTCTTT. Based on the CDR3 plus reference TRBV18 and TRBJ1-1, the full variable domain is NAGVMQNPRHLVRRRGQEARLRCSPMKGHSHVYWYRQLPEEGLKFMVYLQKENIIDESGMPKERFSAEFPKEGPSILRIQQVVRGDSAAYFCASSPPRAVGVGVNTEAFFGQGTRLTVV.

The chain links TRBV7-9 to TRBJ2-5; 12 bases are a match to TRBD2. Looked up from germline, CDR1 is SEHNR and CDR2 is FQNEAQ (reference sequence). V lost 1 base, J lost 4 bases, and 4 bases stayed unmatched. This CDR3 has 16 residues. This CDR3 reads CASSLGLAGVGETQYF. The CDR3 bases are TGTGCCAGCAGCTTAGGACTAGCGGGAGTGGGAGAGACCCAGTACTTC.

CDR3 in amino acids: CASSLVGGGPGNEQFF. The CDR3 DNA reads as TGTGCCAGCAGCTTGGTGGGCGGGGGGCCCGGCAATGAGCAGTTCTTC. This chain links TRBV5-6 with TRBJ2-1; 8 bases agree with TRBD2. This CDR3 region has 16 residues. Germline V lookup: CDR1 SGHDT, CDR2 YYEEEE. The V segment lost 0 bases and the J segment 6 bases; nucleotides outside the gene matches: 8.

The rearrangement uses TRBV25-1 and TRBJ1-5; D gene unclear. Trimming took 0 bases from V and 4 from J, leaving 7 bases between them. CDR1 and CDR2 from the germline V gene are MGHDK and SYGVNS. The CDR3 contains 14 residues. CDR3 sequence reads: CASSEYTANQPQHF. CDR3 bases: TGTGCCAGCAGTGAATATACAGCTAATCAGCCCCAGCATTTT.

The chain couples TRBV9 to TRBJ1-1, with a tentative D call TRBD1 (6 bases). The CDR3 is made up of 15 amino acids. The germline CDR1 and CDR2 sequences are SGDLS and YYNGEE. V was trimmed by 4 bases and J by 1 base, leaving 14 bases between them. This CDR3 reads CASSPQGGGNTEAFF. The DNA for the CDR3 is TGTGCCAGCAGCCCACAGGGCGGGGGGAACACTGAAGCTTTCTTT.

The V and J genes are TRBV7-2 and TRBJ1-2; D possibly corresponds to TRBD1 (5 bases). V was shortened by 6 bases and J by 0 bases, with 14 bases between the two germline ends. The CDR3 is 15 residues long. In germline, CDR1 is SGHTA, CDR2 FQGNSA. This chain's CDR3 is CASSSQSGANYGYTF. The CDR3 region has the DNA TGTGCCAGCAGTTCCCAATCGGGGGCTAACTATGGCTACACCTTC.

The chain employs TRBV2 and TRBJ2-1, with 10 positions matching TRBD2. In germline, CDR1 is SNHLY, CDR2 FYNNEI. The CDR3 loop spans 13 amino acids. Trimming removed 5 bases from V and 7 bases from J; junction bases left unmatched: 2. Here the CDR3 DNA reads TGTGCCAGCAGTAGCGGGAGGGTAAATGAGCAGTTCTTC. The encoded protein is CASSSGRVNEQFF.

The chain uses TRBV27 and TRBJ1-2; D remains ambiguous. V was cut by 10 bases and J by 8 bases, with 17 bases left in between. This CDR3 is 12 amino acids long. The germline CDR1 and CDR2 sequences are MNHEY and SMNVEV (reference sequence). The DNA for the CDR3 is TGTGCCACCAGGACTCCTAAGAGGGGCTACACCTTC. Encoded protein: CATRTPKRGYTF.

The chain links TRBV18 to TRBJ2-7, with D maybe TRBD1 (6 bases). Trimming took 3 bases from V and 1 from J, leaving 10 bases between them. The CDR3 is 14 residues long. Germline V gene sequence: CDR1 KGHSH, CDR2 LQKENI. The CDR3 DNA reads TGTGCCAGCTCACCGGGGGCAGAATCCTACGAGCAGTACTTC. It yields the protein CASSPGAESYEQYF.

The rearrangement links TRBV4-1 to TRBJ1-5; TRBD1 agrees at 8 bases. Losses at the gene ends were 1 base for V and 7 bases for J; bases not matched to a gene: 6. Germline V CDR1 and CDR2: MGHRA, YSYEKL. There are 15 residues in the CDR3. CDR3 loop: CASSQGAGDRQPQHF. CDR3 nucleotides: TGCGCCAGCAGCCAAGGGGCAGGGGACAGGCAGCCCCAGCATTTT.

The chain's CDR3 is CASKELNEQFF. DNA of the CDR3: TGTGCCAGTAAAGAACTGAATGAGCAGTTCTTC. This chain joins TRBV19 and TRBJ2-1; D remains unclear. The CDR3 totals 11 residues. Looked up from germline, CDR1 is LNHDA and CDR2 is SQIVND (reference sequence). The ends were cut back, 7 bases at V and 7 bases at J, with 8 bases in the middle. Drawing the rest from reference TRBV19 and TRBJ2-1, the complete variable domain is DGGITQSPKYLFRKEGQNVTLSCEQNLNHDAMYWYRQDPGQGLRLIYYSQIVNDFQKGDIAEGYSVSREKKESFPLTVTSAQKNPTAFYLCASKELNEQFFGPGTRLTVL.